This T cell receptor beta chain was sequenced in a study of glioma-infiltrating T cells. Using RNA template, CDR3s of TCR alpha and beta were amplified with iRepertoire arm-PCR. MiXCR, applied by TCRdb to the multiplex PCR reads, yields one record per CDR3 protein. The sample holds about 93,000 distinct CDR3 sequences; around 37% are singletons and the top ten take around two fifths. The CDR3 spans 13 residues. The germline CDR1 and CDR2 sequences are MDHEN and SYDVKM. Trimming shortened V by 5 bases and J by 9 bases, and 17 bases separated the two germline ends. The source of this sequence is a human donor with low-grade glioma or glioblastoma, undergoing nonglioma brain surgery, or in good health (not recorded which). The chain recombines TRBV28 with TRBJ2-7; D remains ambiguous. The sequenced material came from glioma tissue, nonneoplastic brain tissue, or PBMCs (not recorded which). The CDR3 protein is CASSVSGSLGQYF. The CDR3 nucleotides read TGTGCCAGCAGTGTTTCCGGGTCACTCGGGCAGTACTTC.